This paragraph covers one T cell receptor beta chain sequence. The antigen is unknown. The CDR3 runs to 13 residues. The V segment lost 4 bases and the J segment 7 bases; nucleotides outside the gene matches: 6. From germline, CDR1 is SGHDT and CDR2 YYEEEE. The data were obtained in a study of cytomegalovirus exposure and HLA in healthy donors. General study results and limits: In an earlier analysis, about 90% or about 30%: the productive usage of most TCR beta V segments. Within a later analysis, the majority of CMV-associated TCR beta chains appeared HLA-restricted.

This PCR relied on a set of 60 Vbeta primers and 13 Jbeta primers. Method: immunoSEQ multiplex PCR; TCRdb's copy keeps in-frame clones and lacks some. Of 150,000 to 200,000 clones in the sample, over 75% were seen once. This clonotype was obtained from a woman in her forties or fifties in good health and CMV-seronegative. Sequenced material: PBMCs. This chain joins TRBV5-6 and TRBJ1-2; the match to TRBD1 covers 8 bases. The CDR3 coding sequence is TGTGCCAGCAGCGCCGGGACAGGCGGTGGCTACACCTTC. This codes for CASSAGTGGGYTF.